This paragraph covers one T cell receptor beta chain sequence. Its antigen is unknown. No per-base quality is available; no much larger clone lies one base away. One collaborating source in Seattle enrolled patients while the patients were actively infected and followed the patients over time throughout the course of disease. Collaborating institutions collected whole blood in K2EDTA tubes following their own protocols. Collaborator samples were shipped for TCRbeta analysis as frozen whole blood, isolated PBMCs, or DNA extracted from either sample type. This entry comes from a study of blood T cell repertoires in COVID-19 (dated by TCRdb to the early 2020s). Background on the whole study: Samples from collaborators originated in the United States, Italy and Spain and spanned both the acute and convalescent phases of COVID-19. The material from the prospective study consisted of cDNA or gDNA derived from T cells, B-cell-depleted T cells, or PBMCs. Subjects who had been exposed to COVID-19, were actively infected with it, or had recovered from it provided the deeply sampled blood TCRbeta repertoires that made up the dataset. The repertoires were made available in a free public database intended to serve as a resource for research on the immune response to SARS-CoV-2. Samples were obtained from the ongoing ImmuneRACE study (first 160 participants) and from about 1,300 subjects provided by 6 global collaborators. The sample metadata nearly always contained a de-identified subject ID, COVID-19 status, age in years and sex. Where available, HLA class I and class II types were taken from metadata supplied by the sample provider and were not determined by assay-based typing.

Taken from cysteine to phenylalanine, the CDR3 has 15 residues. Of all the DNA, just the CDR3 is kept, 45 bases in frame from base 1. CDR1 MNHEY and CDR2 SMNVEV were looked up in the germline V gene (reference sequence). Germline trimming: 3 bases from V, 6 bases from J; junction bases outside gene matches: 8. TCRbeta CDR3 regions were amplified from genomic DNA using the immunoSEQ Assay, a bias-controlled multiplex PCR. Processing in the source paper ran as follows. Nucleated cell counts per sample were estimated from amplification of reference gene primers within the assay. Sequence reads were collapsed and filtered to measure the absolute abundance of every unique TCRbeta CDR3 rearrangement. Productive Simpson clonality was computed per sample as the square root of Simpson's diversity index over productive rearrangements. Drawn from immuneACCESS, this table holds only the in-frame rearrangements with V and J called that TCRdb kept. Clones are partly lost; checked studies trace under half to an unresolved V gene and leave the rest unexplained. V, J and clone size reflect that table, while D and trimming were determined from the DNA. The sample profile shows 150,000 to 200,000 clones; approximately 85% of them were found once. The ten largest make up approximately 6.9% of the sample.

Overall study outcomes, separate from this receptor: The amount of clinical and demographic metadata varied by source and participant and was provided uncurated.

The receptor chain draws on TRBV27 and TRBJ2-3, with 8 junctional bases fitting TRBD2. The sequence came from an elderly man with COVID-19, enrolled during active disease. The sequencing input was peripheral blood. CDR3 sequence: CASSFFGGGQDTQYF. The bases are TGTGCCAGCAGTTTTTTTGGCGGGGGGCAGGATACGCAGTATTTT.